This is a list of T cell receptor beta chains from one sample in a study of CD8 T cells in Susac syndrome. TCRdb reprocessed the immunoSEQ multiplex PCR reads via MiXCR and lists one record per CDR3 protein. The data contain around 160,000 distinct CDR3 sequences, roughly 94% of them singletons. Source material: CD4+ T cells from PBMCs. The receptor source for this set is a human donor with multiple sclerosis. The CDR3 runs from the conserved cysteine through the conserved F or W. D genes are given only for firm matches. Expanded clones are given a class, and other clones once, few, many or no size at all.

cdr3_aa,cdr3_nt,j_call,v_call,clone_size,d_call
CASSWDIQETQYF,TGTGCCAGCAGCTGGGACATCCAAGAGACCCAGTACTTC,TRBJ2-5,TRBV7-2,-,-
CSASSRGAGGGDTQYF,TGCAGTGCTAGCTCGCGAGGAGCGGGAGGGGGAGATACGCAGTATTTT,TRBJ2-3,TRBV20-1,-,TRBD2
CVWSAGTQPQHF,TGTGTCTGGAGTGCGGGGACTCAGCCCCAGCATTTT,TRBJ1-5,TRBV30,-,-
CASRSAAGTYEQYF,TGTGCCAGCAGATCAGCGGCTGGAACCTACGAGCAGTACTTC,TRBJ2-7,TRBV25-1,-,-
CASSFSSGNEQYF,TGTGCCAGCAGTTTTTCGAGCGGTAACGAGCAGTACTTC,TRBJ2-7,TRBV28,-,-
CASSFGGGDTEAFF,TGTGCCAGCAGCTTTGGTGGAGGAGACACTGAAGCTTTCTTT,TRBJ1-1,TRBV5-6,once,-
CASSLSRVDIQYF,TGTGCCAGCAGTTTAAGTAGAGTAGACATTCAGTACTTC,TRBJ2-4,TRBV27,-,-
CATRGGSYEQYF,TGTGCCACTAGGGGCGGGTCTTACGAGCAGTACTTC,TRBJ2-7,TRBV27,-,-
CASSPMVNTGELFF,TGTGCCAGCAGCCCTATGGTCAACACCGGGGAGCTGTTTTTT,TRBJ2-2,TRBV7-3,-,-
CASSLVGSAGANVLTF,TGTGCCAGCAGTTTAGTCGGGTCTGCGGGGGCCAACGTCCTGACTTTC,TRBJ2-6,TRBV28,-,-
CSVEKQLNTGELFF,TGCAGCGTTGAGAAACAGCTCAACACCGGGGAGCTGTTTTTT,TRBJ2-2,TRBV29-1,few,-
CASSYSGTSGSYEQYF,TGTGCCAGCAGTTATTCCGGGACTAGCGGGAGTTACGAGCAGTACTTC,TRBJ2-7,TRBV6-6,-,TRBD2
CASSRDGPYEQYF,TGTGCCAGCAGCAGGGACGGACCCTACGAGCAGTACTTC,TRBJ2-7,TRBV6-5,few,-